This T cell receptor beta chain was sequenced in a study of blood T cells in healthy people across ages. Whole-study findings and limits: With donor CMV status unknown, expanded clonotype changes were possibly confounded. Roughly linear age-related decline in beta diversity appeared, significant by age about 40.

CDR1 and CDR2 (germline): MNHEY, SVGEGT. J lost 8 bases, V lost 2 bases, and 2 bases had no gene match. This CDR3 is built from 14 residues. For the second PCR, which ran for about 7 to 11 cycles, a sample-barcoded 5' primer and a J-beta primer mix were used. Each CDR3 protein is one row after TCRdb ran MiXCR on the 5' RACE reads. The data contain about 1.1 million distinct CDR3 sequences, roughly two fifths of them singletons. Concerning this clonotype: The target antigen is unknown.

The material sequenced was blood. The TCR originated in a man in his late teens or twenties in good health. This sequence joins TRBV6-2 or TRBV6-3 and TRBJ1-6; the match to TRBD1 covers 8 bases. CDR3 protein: CASSYPGGDSPLHF. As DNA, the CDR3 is TGTGCCAGCAGTTACCCAGGGGGCGATTCACCCCTCCACTTT.